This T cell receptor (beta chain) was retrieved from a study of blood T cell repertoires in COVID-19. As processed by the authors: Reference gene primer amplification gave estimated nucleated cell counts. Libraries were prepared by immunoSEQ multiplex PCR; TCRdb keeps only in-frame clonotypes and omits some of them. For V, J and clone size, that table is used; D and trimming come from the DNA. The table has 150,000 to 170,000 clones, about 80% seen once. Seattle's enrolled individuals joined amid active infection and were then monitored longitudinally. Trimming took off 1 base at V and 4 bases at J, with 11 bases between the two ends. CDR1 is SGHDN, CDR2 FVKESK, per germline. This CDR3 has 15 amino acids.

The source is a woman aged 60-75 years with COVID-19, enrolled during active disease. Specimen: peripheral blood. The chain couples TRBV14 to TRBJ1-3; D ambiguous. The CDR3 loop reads CASSQAIGSGNTIYF. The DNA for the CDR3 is TGTGCCAGCAGCCAAGCGATCGGTTCGGGAAACACCATATATTTT.